This is a list of T cell receptor beta chains from one sample in a study of shared clonotypes between healthy human individuals. Method: immunoSEQ multiplex PCR; TCRdb's copy keeps in-frame clones and lacks some. The table has roughly 640,000 clones, approximately 79% seen once. Sequencing was performed on memory CD4+ T cells sorted from blood. All receptors derive from a woman in her twenties or thirties in good health. Both conserved end residues are part of each CDR3. The D gene is left open where the match is weak. Only some rows state a clone size, as once, few, many or a class for expanded clones.

size | D | J | V | DNA | CDR3
- | TRBD1 | TRBJ1-1 | TRBV5-4 | TGTGCCAGCAGCTTGGACAGGGGAGAAGCTTTCTTT | CASSLDRGEAFF
- | TRBD2 | TRBJ2-7 | TRBV30 | TGTGCCTGGAGGGCCCTTCCGGGCGGGAGTACATACGAGCAGTACTTC | CAWRALPGGSTYEQYF
- | TRBD1 | TRBJ2-7 | TRBV7-2 | TGTGCCAGCAGCTTGAGGACAGGGGGCCCCGAGCAGTACTTC | CASSLRTGGPEQYF
- | TRBD2 | TRBJ2-2 | TRBV4-1 | TGCGCCAGCAGCCAAGCGGGGGGAAACACCGGGGAGCTGTTTTTT | CASSQAGGNTGELFF
once | - | TRBJ1-3 | TRBV7-2 | TGTGCCAGCAGCTTGCAACAGGGCTGGGAAAACACCATATATTTT | CASSLQQGWENTIYF
- | - | TRBJ2-7 | TRBV7-2 | TGTGCCAGCAGCTCCGGGACCGGGTACTACGAGCAGTACTTC | CASSSGTGYYEQYF
- | - | TRBJ2-3 | TRBV7-8 | TGTGCCAGCAGCTACGACAGCACAGATACGCAGTATTTT | CASSYDSTDTQYF
many | - | TRBJ1-1 | TRBV6-5 | TGTGCCAGCAGTTACTCGATAGCGGGTACTGAAGCTTTCTTT | CASSYSIAGTEAFF
few | TRBD1 | TRBJ2-3 | TRBV23-1 | TGCGCCAGCAGTCAGCCAGGGGGATCTAGCACAGATACGCAGTATTTT | CASSQPGGSSTDTQYF
few | - | TRBJ2-3 | TRBV25-1 | TGTGCCAGCAGTGTATCTTTGGACTCGTACACAGATACGCAGTATTTT | CASSVSLDSYTDTQYF
- | - | TRBJ2-1 | TRBV6-6 | TGTGCCAGCAAATCAGCGACCGGAGAGGGGAATGAGCAGTTCTTC | CASKSATGEGNEQFF
- | - | TRBJ2-7 | TRBV6-1 | TGTGCCAGCAGTGAAGCAGGGCTCTCCTACGAGCAGTACTTC | CASSEAGLSYEQYF
- | TRBD2 | TRBJ2-7 | TRBV7-6 | TGTGCCAGCAGCCTAATAGCGGGAGGAGAGCACGAGCAGTACTTC | CASSLIAGGEHEQYF
few | - | TRBJ2-7 | TRBV15 | TGTGCCACCAGCCTCCGTCCAGCCTACGAGCAGTACTTC | CATSLRPAYEQYF
- | - | TRBJ1-1 | TRBV27 | TGTGCCAGCAGTTTAGGACCCCGAACCGAGGCTTTCTTT | CASSLGPRTEAFF
few | - | TRBJ1-5 | TRBV2 | TGTGCCAGCGGGATAGGTCCAGGGCCCCAGCATTTT | CASGIGPGPQHF